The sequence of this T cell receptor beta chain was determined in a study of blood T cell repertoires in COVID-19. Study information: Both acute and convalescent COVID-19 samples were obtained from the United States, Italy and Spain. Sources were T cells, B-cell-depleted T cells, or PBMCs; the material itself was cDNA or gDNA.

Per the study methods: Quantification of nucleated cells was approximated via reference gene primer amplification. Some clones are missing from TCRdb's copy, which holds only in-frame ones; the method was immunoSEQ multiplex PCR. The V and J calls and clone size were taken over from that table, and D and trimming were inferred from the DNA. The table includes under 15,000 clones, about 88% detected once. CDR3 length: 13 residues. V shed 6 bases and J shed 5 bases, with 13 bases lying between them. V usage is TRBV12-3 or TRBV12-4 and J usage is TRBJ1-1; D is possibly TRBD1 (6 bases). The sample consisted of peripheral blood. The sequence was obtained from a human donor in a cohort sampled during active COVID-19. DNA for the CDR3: TGTGCCAGCAGCCCCAGGGGAGGGACTGAAGCTTTCTTT. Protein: CASSPRGGTEAFF.